This passage covers 15 T cell receptor beta chains from one sample sequenced in a study of blood T cell repertoires in COVID-19. Repertoires were generated with immunoSEQ multiplex PCR, while TCRdb's copy carries only in-frame clones and drops some. Of 330,000 or so clones listed, about 91% are singletons. The sequenced sample consisted of peripheral blood. Source of these receptors: a man aged 30 to 39 with COVID-19, enrolled during active disease.

The CDR3 nucleotides read TGTGCCAGCAGCTTCACAGGGGGCTGGGACGGGGAGCTGTTTTTT. Translated: CASSFTGGWDGELFF. The J gene is TRBJ2-2, the V gene TRBV5-5; the match to TRBD1 covers 9 bases. Germline V gives CDR1 SGHKS, CDR2 YYEKEE (reference sequence). V was clipped by 2 bases and J by 7 bases; unmatched bases: 6. CDR3 length: 15 amino acids.

This clone showed up just once. The genes are TRBV11-1 and TRBJ1-2; 7 nucleotides agree with TRBD1. The CDR3 extends over 15 amino acids. Germline trimming cut 4 bases from V and 3 bases from J; bases unmatched to any gene: 8. Germline V lookup: CDR1 SGHAT, CDR2 FQDESV (reference sequence). CDR3 region: CASSSNRGVDYGYTF. The CDR3 DNA reads as TGTGCCAGCAGCTCTAACAGGGGTGTAGACTATGGCTACACCTTC.

This clone was seen a handful of times. V usage is TRBV11-3 and J usage is TRBJ1-6, with D hard to call. The V end lost 0 bases, the J end lost 7 bases, and 4 bases lay between the germline ends. Germline CDR1 is SGHNT and CDR2 is YENEEA. This CDR3 contains 13 residues. The DNA of the CDR3 is TGTGCCAGCAGCTTAGAAGAGAATTCACCCCTCCACTTT. Translation: CASSLEENSPLHF.

The chain recombines TRBV11-2 with TRBJ1-6, with no clear D. This CDR3 region has 17 residues. Per germline, CDR1 SGHAT and CDR2 FQNNGV. Trimming removed 1 base from V and 3 bases from J, with 13 bases in between. For the CDR3, the DNA is TGTGCCAGCAGCTTAGTCGGTCGGGGTAGCTATAATTCACCCCTCCACTTT. It translates to CASSLVGRGSYNSPLHF.

The rearrangement links TRBV7-6 to TRBJ2-1; 12 bases map to TRBD2. This CDR3 contains 20 residues. Germline V gene sequence: CDR1 SGHVS, CDR2 FNYEAQ. V was pared by 5 bases and J by 7 bases, with 21 bases of the junction left unmatched. CDR3 coding DNA: TGTGCCAGCAGCACCCGGCCCCCGGCGCCACTAGCGGGAGGTAGTAATGAGCAGTTCTTC. It yields the protein CASSTRPPAPLAGGSNEQFF. Full variable domain (rest looked up from reference TRBV7-6 and TRBJ2-1): GAGVSQSPRYKVTKRGQDVALRCDPISGHVSLYWYRQALGQGPEFLTYFNYEAQQDKSGLPNDRFSAERPEGSISTLTIQRTEQRDSAMYRCASSTRPPAPLAGGSNEQFFGPGTRLTVL.

J is TRBJ1-4 and V is TRBV6-5; D possibly corresponds to TRBD1 (6 bases). CDR3 length: 15 residues. CDR1 MNHEY and CDR2 SVGAGI come from the germline V gene. V lost 5 bases and J lost 3, with 13 bases in between. This CDR3 is CASSQLGGPNEKLFF. The CDR3 coding sequence is TGTGCCAGCAGTCAGCTCGGGGGGCCTAATGAAAAACTGTTTTTT.

The chain joins TRBV11-2 to TRBJ2-2, with D perhaps TRBD2 (7 bases). This CDR3 region has 15 residues. The V end lost 5 bases, the J end lost 6 bases, and 16 bases lay between the germline ends. Germline V gene sequence: CDR1 SGHAT, CDR2 FQNNGV. The CDR3 DNA follows: TGTGCCAGCAGCCCAACAACAGGGAGGGCCGGGGAGCTGTTTTTT. It specifies CASSPTTGRAGELFF.

The rearrangement links TRBV6-5 to TRBJ1-1; D might be TRBD1 (5 bases). Per germline, CDR1 MNHEY and CDR2 SVGAGI. The CDR3 length is 14 residues. With 2 bases removed from V and 4 bases from J, the gap between germline ends came to 11 bases. CDR3 nucleotide sequence: TGTGCCAGCAGTTACGGCAGGGTGGGCACTGAAGCTTTCTTT. This codes for CASSYGRVGTEAFF.

The rearrangement joins TRBV15 to TRBJ1-2; perhaps TRBD1 as D (5 bases). Germline V gene data show CDR1 as LNHNV and CDR2 as YYDKDF (reference sequence). This CDR3 comprises 12 residues. Deletions cut 5 bases from V and 8 bases from J, with 12 bases between. The CDR3 DNA follows: TGTGCCACCAGCCAAGACTCAGGGGGCTACACCTTC. It is translated as CATSQDSGGYTF.

This clone occurred a few times. The chain links TRBV7-3 to TRBJ2-1; weak D call: TRBD1 (6 bases). With 2 bases removed from V and 6 bases from J, the gap between germline ends came to 8 bases. The CDR3 is made up of 13 amino acids. Per the germline V gene, CDR1 is SGHTA and CDR2 is FQGTGA. DNA of the CDR3: TGTGCCAGCAGCTTAGACAGGAGCAATGAGCAGTTCTTC. It specifies CASSLDRSNEQFF.

The gene calls are TRBV29-1 and TRBJ1-2; 7 positions match TRBD1. V was pared by 7 bases and J by 4 bases, with 6 bases of the junction left unmatched. There are 12 residues in the CDR3. Germline V gene lookup returns CDR1 SQVTM and CDR2 ANQGSEA. CDR3 residues: CSALTGSYGYTF. The CDR3 nucleotides read TGCAGCGCCTTGACAGGGTCCTATGGCTACACCTTC.

The chain recombines TRBV7-9 with TRBJ2-7; D may be TRBD2 (5 bases). Germline V gene sequence: CDR1 SEHNR, CDR2 FQNEAQ (reference sequence). Trimming cost V 5 bases and J 2 bases, with 13 bases left between them. The CDR3 is 14 amino acids. CDR3 residues: CASSPMDWTYEQYF. The CDR3 region has the DNA TGTGCCAGCAGCCCTATGGACTGGACCTACGAGCAGTACTTC. The whole variable domain, filled in from reference TRBV7-9 and TRBJ2-7, reads DTGVSQNPRHKITKRGQNVTFRCDPISEHNRLYWYRQTLGQGPEFLTYFQNEAQLEKSRLLSDRFSAERPKGSFSTLEIQRTEQGDSAMYLCASSPMDWTYEQYFGPGTRLTVT.

This chain joins TRBV7-3 and TRBJ1-2, with 8 bases aligning to TRBD1. The CDR3 covers 15 residues. The J segment lost 6 bases and the V segment lost 3 bases, leaving 9 bases of the junction unmatched. The germline CDR1 and CDR2 sequences are SGHTA and FQGTGA. The CDR3 nucleotides are TGTGCCAGCAGCTTGACAGGGGTTTCTGCGGATGGCTACACCTTC. Residues: CASSLTGVSADGYTF.

V is TRBV7-9 and J is TRBJ1-6; 8 bases map to TRBD1. The CDR3 is 15 amino acids. Trimming removed 4 bases from V and 9 bases from J; junction bases left unmatched: 8. The V gene's germline CDR1 is SEHNR and CDR2 FQNEAQ (reference sequence). The CDR3 DNA sequence: TGTGCCAGCAGCTCGGACAGGGTAGCAGCTTCACCCCTCCACTTT. It yields the protein CASSSDRVAASPLHF.

The chain combines TRBV9 with TRBJ2-3; 11 bases map to TRBD2. The CDR3 runs to 16 residues. V lost 5 bases and J lost 6; bases outside the gene matches: 11. CDR1 is SGDLS and CDR2 is YYNGEE in the germline V gene. CDR3 DNA sequence: TGTGCCAGCAGTGGGTTTAGCGGGGGGGTCTACGATACGCAGTATTTT. Translated, it gives CASSGFSGGVYDTQYF.